What follows describes a single T cell receptor (beta chain). The antigen is undetermined. One entry per CDR3 protein results from TCRdb running MiXCR on the PCR reads. The table has nearly 650,000 distinct CDR3 sequences, about 25% seen once. This entry belongs to a study of molecular identifiers for immune sequencing clone quantification. Germline lookup yields CDR1 SGHRS and CDR2 YFSETQ. V was cut by 3 bases and J by 2 bases, with 19 bases left in between. The CDR3 runs 17 residues. Sorting was used to obtain naive CD8 T cells (CD8+CD4-CCR7+CD45RA+). Broader study findings: Because of identical TCR molecules sharing a barcode, sizes of highly expanded clones could be underestimated. Beyond 20 RNA copies, clones held over 97% of effector molecules, compared with under 1% in naive cells.

The chain is built from TRBV5-1 and TRBJ2-3, with D possibly being TRBD1 (5 bases). The sample comprised naive CD8+ T cells from blood, with Jurkat cell RNA spiked in. This sample's subset: FACS-sorted CD8+CD4-CCR7+CD45RA+ naive T cells. The receptor was isolated from a human donor in good health. Some libraries in this study had Jurkat cell RNA spiked in. The CDR3 here is CASSYRPPQEYTDTQYF. The CDR3, as DNA: TGCGCCAGCAGCTACCGACCTCCACAGGAGTACACAGATACGCAGTATTTT.